Below, 4 T cell receptor beta chains from the same sample are listed, as sequenced in a study of blood T cells in healthy people across ages. Next came a second PCR, run for about 7 to 12 cycles, which used a sample-barcoded 5' primer along with a J-beta primer mix. TCRdb processed the 5' RACE reads anew with MiXCR; each CDR3 protein has one entry. This sample has some 560,000 distinct CDR3 sequences, with about 26% found just once. This sample was also put to use in a study of T cells of mothers and their children.

Sequenced sample: blood. The source of these receptors is a boy younger than 10 in good health.

This clonotype was detected a few times. The chain carries TRBV14 and TRBJ2-6; D is possibly TRBD2 (6 bases). Trimming left V 7 bases short and J 4 bases short, with 17 bases between. Germline loops: CDR1 SGHDN, CDR2 FVKESK. CDR3 length: 16 residues. The CDR3 loop reads CASKTLGEDGANVLTF. The CDR3 DNA reads as TGTGCCAGCAAGACATTGGGGGAGGACGGGGCCAACGTCCTGACTTTC.

The chain joins TRBV2 to TRBJ2-2; D possibly corresponds to TRBD2 (5 bases). CDR3 length equals 15 residues. V gave up 11 bases and J gave up 2 bases, with 18 bases separating them. Germline values: CDR1 SNHLY, CDR2 FYNNEI. In DNA, the CDR3 is TGTGCCCTCACCCGGTCTAGCTTTAACACCGGGGAGCTGTTTTTT. It specifies CALTRSSFNTGELFF.

This clonotype has more than one count but fewer than ten. This chain joins TRBV20-1 and TRBJ2-3; 7 nucleotides match TRBD2. This CDR3 is built from 12 residues. The germline gives CDR1 DFQATT, CDR2 SNEGSKA (reference sequence). Unmatched junction bases numbered 3, after V lost 8 bases and J lost 1 base. Here the CDR3 reads CSITSGTDTQYF. The CDR3 region has the DNA TGCAGTATTACTAGCGGCACAGATACGCAGTATTTT.

The chain couples TRBV6-6 to TRBJ1-2, with 10 positions matching TRBD1. This CDR3 contains 14 residues. Germline V gene sequence: CDR1 MNHNY, CDR2 SVGAGI (reference sequence). After removal of 5 bases from V and 4 bases from J, the junction contained 4 bases not matched to a gene. The CDR3 sequence: CASSRQGAGYGYTF. The CDR3 bases are TGTGCCAGCAGTCGACAGGGGGCAGGCTATGGCTACACCTTC.